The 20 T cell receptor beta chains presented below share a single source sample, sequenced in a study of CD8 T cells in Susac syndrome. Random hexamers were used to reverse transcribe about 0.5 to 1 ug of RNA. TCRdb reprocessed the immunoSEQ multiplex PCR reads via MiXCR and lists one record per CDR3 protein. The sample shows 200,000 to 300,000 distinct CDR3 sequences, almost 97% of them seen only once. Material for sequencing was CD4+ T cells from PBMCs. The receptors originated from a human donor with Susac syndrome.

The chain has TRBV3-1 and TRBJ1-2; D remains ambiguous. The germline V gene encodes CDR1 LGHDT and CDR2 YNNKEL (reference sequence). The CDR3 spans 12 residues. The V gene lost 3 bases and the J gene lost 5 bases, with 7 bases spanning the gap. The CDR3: CASSQVEYGYTF. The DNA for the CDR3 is TGTGCCAGCAGCCAGGTGGAATATGGCTACACCTTC.

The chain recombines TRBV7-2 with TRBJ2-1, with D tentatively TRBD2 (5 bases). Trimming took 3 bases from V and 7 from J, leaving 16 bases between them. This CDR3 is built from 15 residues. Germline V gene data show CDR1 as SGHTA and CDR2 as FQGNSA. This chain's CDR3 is CASSFNGMVRNEQFF. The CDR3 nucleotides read TGTGCCAGCAGCTTTAACGGGATGGTTCGGAATGAGCAGTTCTTC.

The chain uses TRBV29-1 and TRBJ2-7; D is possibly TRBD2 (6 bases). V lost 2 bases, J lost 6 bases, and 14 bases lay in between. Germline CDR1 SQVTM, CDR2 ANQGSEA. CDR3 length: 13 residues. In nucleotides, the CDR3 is TGCAGCGTTGAAAGGCGGGATCTTGGCGAGCAGTACTTC. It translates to CSVERRDLGEQYF.

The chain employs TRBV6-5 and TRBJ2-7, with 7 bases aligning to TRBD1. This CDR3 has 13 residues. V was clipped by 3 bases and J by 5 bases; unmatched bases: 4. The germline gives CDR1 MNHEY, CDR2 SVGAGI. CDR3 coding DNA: TGTGCCAGCAGTTATGACAGGGCCAACGAGCAGTACTTC. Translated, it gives CASSYDRANEQYF.

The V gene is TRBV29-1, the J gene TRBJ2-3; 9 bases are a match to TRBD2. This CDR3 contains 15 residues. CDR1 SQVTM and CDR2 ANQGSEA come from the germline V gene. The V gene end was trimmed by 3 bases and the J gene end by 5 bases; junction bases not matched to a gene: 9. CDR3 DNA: TGCAGCGTTGAGGTTGGGCTAGCGGGATTAGATACGCAGTATTTT. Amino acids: CSVEVGLAGLDTQYF.

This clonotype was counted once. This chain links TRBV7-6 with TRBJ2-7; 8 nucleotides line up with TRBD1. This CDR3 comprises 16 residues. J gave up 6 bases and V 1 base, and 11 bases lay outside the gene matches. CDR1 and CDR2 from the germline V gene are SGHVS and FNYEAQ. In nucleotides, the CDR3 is TGTGCCAGCAGCTTAGGAGGGGGACAGGCGATCCGCGAGCAGTACTTC. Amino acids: CASSLGGGQAIREQYF. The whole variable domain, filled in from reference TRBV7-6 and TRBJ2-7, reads GAGVSQSPRYKVTKRGQDVALRCDPISGHVSLYWYRQALGQGPEFLTYFNYEAQQDKSGLPNDRFSAERPEGSISTLTIQRTEQRDSAMYRCASSLGGGQAIREQYFGPGTRLTVT.

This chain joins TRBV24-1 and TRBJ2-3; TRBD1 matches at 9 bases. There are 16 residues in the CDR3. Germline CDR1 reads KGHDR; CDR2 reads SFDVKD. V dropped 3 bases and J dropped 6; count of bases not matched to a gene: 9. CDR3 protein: CATSDRTGAFTDTQYF. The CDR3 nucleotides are TGTGCCACCAGTGATAGGACAGGGGCATTTACGGATACGCAGTATTTT.

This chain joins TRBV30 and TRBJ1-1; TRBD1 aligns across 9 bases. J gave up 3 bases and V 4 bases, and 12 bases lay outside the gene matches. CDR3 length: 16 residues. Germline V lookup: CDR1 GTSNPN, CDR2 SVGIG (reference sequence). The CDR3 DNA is TGTGCCTGGATACCAACAGGGGGCCATAAGGACACTGAAGCTTTCTTT. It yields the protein CAWIPTGGHKDTEAFF.

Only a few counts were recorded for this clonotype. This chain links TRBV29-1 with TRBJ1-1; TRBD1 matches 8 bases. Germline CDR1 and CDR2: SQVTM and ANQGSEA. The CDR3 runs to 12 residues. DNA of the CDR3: TGCAGTGGTGGACAGGGGAACACTGAAGCTTTCTTT. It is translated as CSGGQGNTEAFF.

The CDR3 protein is CASSLDGDRQETQYF. The CDR3 DNA is TGTGCCAGCAGCTTAGATGGGGACAGACAAGAGACCCAGTACTTC. V usage is TRBV11-3 and J usage is TRBJ2-5; 7 bases are shared with TRBD1. The CDR3 has 15 amino acids. The germline gives CDR1 SGHNT, CDR2 YENEEA. J lost 2 bases, V lost 0 bases, and 3 bases had no gene match.

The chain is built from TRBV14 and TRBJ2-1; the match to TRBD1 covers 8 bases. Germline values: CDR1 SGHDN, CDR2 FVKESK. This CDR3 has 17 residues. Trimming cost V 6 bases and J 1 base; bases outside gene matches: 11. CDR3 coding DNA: TGTGCCAGCAGACGCGGCGACAGGGGTGGGTCCTACAATGAGCAGTTCTTC. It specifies CASRRGDRGGSYNEQFF.

The chain's CDR3 is CASSRGEETQYF. The DNA of the CDR3 is TGTGCCAGCTCGCGAGGAGAAGAGACCCAGTACTTC. The rearrangement links TRBV28 to TRBJ2-5; D not certain. This CDR3 contains 12 residues. Between the trimmed V and J ends, which lost 8 bases and 3 bases, there was a span of 10 bases. The V gene's germline CDR1 is MDHEN and CDR2 SYDVKM.

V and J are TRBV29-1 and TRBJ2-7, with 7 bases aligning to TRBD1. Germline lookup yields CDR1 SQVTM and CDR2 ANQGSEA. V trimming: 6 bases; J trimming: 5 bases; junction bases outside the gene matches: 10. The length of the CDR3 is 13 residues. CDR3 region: CSVRTDRVHEQYF. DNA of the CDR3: TGCAGCGTAAGAACTGACAGGGTCCACGAGCAGTACTTC.

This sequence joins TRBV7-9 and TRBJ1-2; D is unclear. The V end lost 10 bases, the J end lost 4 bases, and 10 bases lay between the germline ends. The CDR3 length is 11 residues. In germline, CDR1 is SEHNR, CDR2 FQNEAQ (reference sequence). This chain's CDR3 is CAIEGGYGYTF. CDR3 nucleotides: TGTGCCATTGAGGGTGGCTATGGCTACACCTTC.

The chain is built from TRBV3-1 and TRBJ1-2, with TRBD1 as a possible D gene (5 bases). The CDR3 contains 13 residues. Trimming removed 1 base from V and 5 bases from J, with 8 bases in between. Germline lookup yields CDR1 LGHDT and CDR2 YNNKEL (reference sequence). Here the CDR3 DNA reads TGTGCCAGCAGCCAAGTAAGGGGTTATGGCTACACCTTC. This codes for CASSQVRGYGYTF.

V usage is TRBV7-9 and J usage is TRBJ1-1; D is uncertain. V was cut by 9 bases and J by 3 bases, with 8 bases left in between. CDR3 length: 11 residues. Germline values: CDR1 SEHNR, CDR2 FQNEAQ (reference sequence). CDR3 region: CASGLYTEAFF. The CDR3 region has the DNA TGTGCCAGTGGATTGTACACTGAAGCTTTCTTT. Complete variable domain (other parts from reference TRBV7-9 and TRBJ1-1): DTGVSQNPRHKITKRGQNVTFRCDPISEHNRLYWYRQTLGQGPEFLTYFQNEAQLEKSRLLSDRFSAERPKGSFSTLEIQRTEQGDSAMYLCASGLYTEAFFGQGTRLTVV.

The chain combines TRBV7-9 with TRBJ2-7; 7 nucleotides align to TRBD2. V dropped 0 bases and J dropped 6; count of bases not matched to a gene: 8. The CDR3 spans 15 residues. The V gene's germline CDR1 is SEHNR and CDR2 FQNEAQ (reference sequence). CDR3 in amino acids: CASSLAGGTVGEQYF. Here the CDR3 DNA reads TGTGCCAGCAGCTTAGCGGGAGGGACTGTTGGCGAGCAGTACTTC.

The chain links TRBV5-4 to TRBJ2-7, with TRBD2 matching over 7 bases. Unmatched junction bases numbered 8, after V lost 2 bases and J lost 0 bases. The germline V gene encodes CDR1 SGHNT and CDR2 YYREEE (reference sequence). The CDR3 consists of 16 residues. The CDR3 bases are TGTGCCAGCAGCTTCAACAGCGGGAAAGTCTCCTACGAGCAGTACTTC. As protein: CASSFNSGKVSYEQYF.

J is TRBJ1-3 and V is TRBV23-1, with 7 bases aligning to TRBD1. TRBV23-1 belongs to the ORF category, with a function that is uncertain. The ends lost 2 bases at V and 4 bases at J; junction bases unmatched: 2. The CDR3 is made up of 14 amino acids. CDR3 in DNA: TGCGCCAGCAGTCAACCGGGACAGGGAAACACCATATATTTT. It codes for CASSQPGQGNTIYF.

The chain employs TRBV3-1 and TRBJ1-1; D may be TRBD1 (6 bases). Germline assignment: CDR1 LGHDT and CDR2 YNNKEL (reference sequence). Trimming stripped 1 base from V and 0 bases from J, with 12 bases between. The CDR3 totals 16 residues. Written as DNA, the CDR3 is TGTGCCAGCAGCCAAGGTTCTACAGGGTTGAACACTGAAGCTTTCTTT. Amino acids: CASSQGSTGLNTEAFF.